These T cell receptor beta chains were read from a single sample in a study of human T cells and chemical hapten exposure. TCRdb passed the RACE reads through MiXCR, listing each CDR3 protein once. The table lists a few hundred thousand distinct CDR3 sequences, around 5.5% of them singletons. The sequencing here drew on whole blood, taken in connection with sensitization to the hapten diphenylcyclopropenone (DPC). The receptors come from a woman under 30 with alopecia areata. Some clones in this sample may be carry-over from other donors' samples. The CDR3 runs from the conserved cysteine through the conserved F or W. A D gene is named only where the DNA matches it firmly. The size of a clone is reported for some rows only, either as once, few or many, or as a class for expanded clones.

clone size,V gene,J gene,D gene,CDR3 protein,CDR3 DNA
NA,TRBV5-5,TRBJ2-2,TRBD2,CASSLSGGANTGELFF,TGTGCCAGCAGCTTAAGCGGGGGGGCGAACACCGGGGAGCTGTTTTTT
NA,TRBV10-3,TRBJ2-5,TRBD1,CAISEAGGAKTQYF,TGTGCCATCAGTGAAGCAGGGGGCGCGAAGACCCAGTACTTC
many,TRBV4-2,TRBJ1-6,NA,CASSPAVGSPLHF,TGTGCCAGCAGCCCGGCGGTCGGTTCACCCCTCCACTTT
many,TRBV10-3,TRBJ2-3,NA,CAISELSTSTDTQYF,TGTGCCATCAGTGAACTAAGTACTAGCACAGATACGCAGTATTTT
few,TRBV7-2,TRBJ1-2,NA,CASSLGRPAGLINYGYTF,TGTGCCAGCAGCTTAGGGCGGCCGGCAGGCCTGATTAACTATGGCTACACCTTC
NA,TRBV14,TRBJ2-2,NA,CASSQDLIAVHTGELFF,TGTGCCAGCAGCCAAGATTTAATAGCCGTCCACACCGGGGAGCTGTTTTTT
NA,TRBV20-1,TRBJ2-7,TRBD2,CSARVLAGYEQYF,TGCAGTGCTAGGGTTCTAGCGGGGTATGAGCAGTACTTC
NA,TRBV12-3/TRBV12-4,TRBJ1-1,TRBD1,CASITTGGLNTEAFF,TGTGCCAGCATCACGACAGGGGGCCTGAACACTGAAGCTTTCTTT
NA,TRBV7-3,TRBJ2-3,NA,CASSPDGGSPDTQYF,TGTGCCAGCAGCCCAGACGGGGGCTCCCCAGATACGCAGTATTTT
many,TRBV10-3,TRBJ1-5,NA,CAISVSGRNQPQHF,TGTGCCATCAGTGTGTCGGGCCGCAATCAGCCCCAGCATTTT
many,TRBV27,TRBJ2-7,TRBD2,CASSLAGGYEQYF,TGTGCCAGCAGTTTAGCGGGGGGCTACGAGCAGTACTTC
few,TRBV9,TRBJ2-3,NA,CASSVGRPPTDTQYF,TGTGCCAGCAGCGTAGGTCGCCCCCCCACAGATACGCAGTATTTT
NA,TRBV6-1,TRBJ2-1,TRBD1,CASRDSLGAYNEQFF,TGTGCTTCAAGGGACAGCCTAGGGGCATACAATGAGCAGTTCTTC
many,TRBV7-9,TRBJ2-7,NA,CASSLAAKDRTYEQYF,TGTGCCAGCAGCTTAGCGGCTAAGGACCGTACCTACGAGCAGTACTTC
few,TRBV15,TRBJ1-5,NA,CATSRDRAREQPQHF,TGTGCCACCAGCAGAGATCGGGCCAGGGAGCAGCCCCAGCATTTT
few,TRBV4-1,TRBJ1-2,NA,CASSQDLGGRGYTF,TGCGCCAGCAGCCAAGATCTGGGGGGGCGCGGCTACACCTTC
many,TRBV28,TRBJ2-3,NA,CASSGWTGTDTQYF,TGTGCCAGCAGCGGATGGACTGGCACAGATACGCAGTATTTT
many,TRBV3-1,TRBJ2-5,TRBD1,CATFETGAQETQYF,TGTGCCACCTTCGAGACAGGGGCCCAAGAGACCCAGTACTTC
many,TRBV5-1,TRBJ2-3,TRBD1,CASSLGDRVEDTQYF,TGCGCCAGCAGCTTGGGGGACAGGGTGGAAGATACGCAGTATTTT
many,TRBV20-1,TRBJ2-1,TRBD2,CSARIQRGSQYNEQFF,TGCAGTGCTAGAATCCAGCGGGGGAGCCAGTACAATGAGCAGTTCTTC